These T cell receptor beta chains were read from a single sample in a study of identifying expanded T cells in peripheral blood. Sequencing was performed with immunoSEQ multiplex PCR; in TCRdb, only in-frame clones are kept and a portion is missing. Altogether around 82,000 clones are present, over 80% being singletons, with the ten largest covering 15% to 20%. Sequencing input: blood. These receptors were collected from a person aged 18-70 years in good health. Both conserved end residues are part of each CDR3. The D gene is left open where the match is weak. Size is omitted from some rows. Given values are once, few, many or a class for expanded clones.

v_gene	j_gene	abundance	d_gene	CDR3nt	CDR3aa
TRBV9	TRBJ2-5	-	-	TGTGCCAGCAGCGTAGGAGGGGAAAGAGAGACCCAGTACTTC	CASSVGGERETQYF
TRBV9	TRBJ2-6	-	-	TGTGCCAGCAGCGTAGATAGCGACAACGTCCTGACTTTC	CASSVDSDNVLTF
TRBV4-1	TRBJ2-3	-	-	TGCGCCAGCAGCCAAGGGGATACGCAGTATTTT	CASSQGDTQYF
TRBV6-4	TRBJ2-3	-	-	TGTGCCAGCAGTGACTCAGACACAGATACGCAGTATTTT	CASSDSDTDTQYF
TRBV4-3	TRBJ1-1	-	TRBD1	TGCGCCAGCAGCCTAAGACAGGGGCAAGGGACGAACACTGAAGCTTTCTTT	CASSLRQGQGTNTEAFF
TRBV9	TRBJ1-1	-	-	TGTGCCAGCAGCGTAGCGGCAGGCTTGAACACTGAAGCTTTCTTT	CASSVAAGLNTEAFF
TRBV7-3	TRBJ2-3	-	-	TGTGCCAGCAGCGCATTCAGCACAGATACGCAGTATTTT	CASSAFSTDTQYF
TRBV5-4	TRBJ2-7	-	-	TGTGCCAGCAGCCAGGGGATAGGGGATCATATCTACGAGCAGTACTTC	CASSQGIGDHIYEQYF
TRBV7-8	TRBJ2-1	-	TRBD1	TGTGCCAGCAGCTTACCCGCCGACAGGGGCCTAGGGGCGTACAATGAGCAGTTCTTC	CASSLPADRGLGAYNEQFF
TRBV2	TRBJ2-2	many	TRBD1	TGTGCCAGCAAGAAAACAGGGGGAACCTCCACCGGGGAGCTGTTTTTT	CASKKTGGTSTGELFF
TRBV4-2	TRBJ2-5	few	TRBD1	TGTGCCAGCAGCCAGACAGGGGGTGGAGAGACCCAGTACTTC	CASSQTGGGETQYF
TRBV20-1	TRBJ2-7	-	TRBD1	TGCAGTGCTGAGGACAGGCGGGAGCAGTACTTC	CSAEDRREQYF
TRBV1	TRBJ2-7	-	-	TGCACCAGCAGCCAACCTAACGAGCAGTACTTC	CTSSQPNEQYF
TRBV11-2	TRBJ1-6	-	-	TGTGCCAGCAGCTTCGATGGGAATTCACCCCTCCACTTT	CASSFDGNSPLHF
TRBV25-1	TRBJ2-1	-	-	TGTGCCAGCAGTGAATTGGACAGAGAGAGGTACAATGAGCAGTTCTTC	CASSELDRERYNEQFF
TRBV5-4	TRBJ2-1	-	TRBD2	TGTGCCAGCAGCTTGGGAGGCCTAGCGGGAAACAATGAGCAGTTCTTC	CASSLGGLAGNNEQFF
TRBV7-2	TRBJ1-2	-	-	TGTGCCAGCAGCTCCGGGCCGCTACGGGGCTACACCTTC	CASSSGPLRGYTF
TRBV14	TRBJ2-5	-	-	TGTGCCAGCAGCCCTCATGCGGGTTTGGGAGAGACCCAGTACTTC	CASSPHAGLGETQYF
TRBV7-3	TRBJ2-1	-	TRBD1	TGTGCCAGCAGCCAAGACAGGGGAAGTAACAATGAGCAGTTCTTC	CASSQDRGSNNEQFF
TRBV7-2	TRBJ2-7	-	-	TGTGCCAGCAGCTTAATAGTTAGGGCCGAGCAGTACTTC	CASSLIVRAEQYF
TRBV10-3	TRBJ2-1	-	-	TGTGCCACCGGGGCCTCTAATGAGCAGTTCTTC	CATGASNEQFF
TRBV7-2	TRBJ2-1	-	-	TGTGCCAGCAGCCTAGGTGGCAATCGAGAAGAGCAGTTCTTC	CASSLGGNREEQFF